A selection of T cell receptor beta chains follows, all from one sample in a study of T cell clones after liver transplantation. TCRdb's table, derived via immunoSEQ multiplex PCR, lists solely in-frame clones and lacks some. The sample yields 25,000 to 35,000 clones, around 94% seen once. The sample was CD8+ T cells from blood, taken 12 months after liver transplant. The receptors come from a human patient who received a liver transplant. Some T cells here may be from the graft donor. Both conserved end residues are part of each CDR3. The D gene is left open where the match is weak. Clone size is given for some rows only: seen once, a few or many times, or a class if the clone is expanded.

clone_size j_call v_call d_call cdr3_aa cdr3_nt
NA TRBJ1-2 TRBV11-3 TRBD1 CASSEGTGLSNYGYTF TGTGCCAGCAGCGAAGGGACAGGGCTGAGTAACTATGGCTACACCTTC
NA TRBJ2-5 TRBV5-6 NA CASVEGETQYF TGTGCCAGCGTAGAGGGAGAGACCCAGTACTTC
NA TRBJ2-1 TRBV7-8 NA CASSLGPFNEQFF TGTGCCAGCAGCTTAGGACCCTTCAATGAGCAGTTCTTC
NA TRBJ1-2 TRBV5-1 NA CASSLDVGYGYTF TGCGCCAGCAGCTTGGATGTGGGCTATGGCTACACCTTC
once TRBJ2-1 TRBV7-9 NA CASSYGRAPYNEQFF TGTGCCAGCAGCTACGGCAGGGCCCCCTACAATGAGCAGTTCTTC
NA TRBJ2-3 TRBV28 NA CASRGQGGTDTQYF TGTGCCAGCAGGGGGCAAGGTGGCACAGATACGCAGTATTTT
NA TRBJ1-1 TRBV27 TRBD1 CASTPDRVAFGTEAFF TGTGCCAGCACCCCGGACAGGGTCGCCTTTGGCACTGAAGCTTTCTTT
NA TRBJ2-3 TRBV7-3 TRBD2 CASSYGLAGVKSTDTQYF TGTGCCAGCAGCTATGGACTAGCGGGAGTGAAAAGCACAGATACGCAGTATTTT
NA TRBJ1-3 TRBV7-8 TRBD1 CASSLLETGYSGNTIYF TGTGCCAGCAGCCTCCTCGAGACAGGGTATTCTGGAAACACCATATATTTT
NA TRBJ2-1 TRBV10-1 TRBD1 CASSEPNREGQGEQFF TGCGCCAGCAGTGAACCAAACAGAGAGGGACAGGGCGAGCAGTTCTTC
NA TRBJ1-1 TRBV6-5 NA CASSPQSGTEAFF TGTGCCAGCAGTCCTCAGTCGGGGACTGAAGCTTTCTTT
NA TRBJ2-7 TRBV14 TRBD2 CASSLSGRGEQYF TGTGCCAGCAGCCTTAGCGGGAGAGGCGAGCAGTACTTC
NA TRBJ2-1 TRBV27 TRBD1 CASSPGQGYNEQFF TGTGCCAGCAGTCCGGGACAGGGGTACAATGAGCAGTTCTTC
NA TRBJ2-5 TRBV9 TRBD2 CASSLLESGSGETQYF TGTGCCAGCAGCCTTCTCGAGAGCGGGAGTGGAGAGACCCAGTACTTC
NA TRBJ2-7 TRBV6-4 TRBD1 CASKPGQGAYEQYF TGTGCCAGCAAGCCGGGACAGGGCGCCTACGAGCAGTACTTC
NA TRBJ2-2 TRBV11-3 TRBD1 CASSSRQGHTGELFF TGTGCCAGCAGCTCCCGACAGGGACACACCGGGGAGCTGTTTTTT
NA TRBJ2-7 TRBV27 TRBD2 CASSLPGRGHEQYF TGTGCCAGCAGTTTACCCGGGAGGGGACACGAGCAGTACTTC